This T cell receptor beta chain was observed in a study of T-cell memory formation after mild COVID-19. Whole-study context: Largely donor-specific sequence clusters came from two donors.

Germline CDR1 SGHRS, CDR2 YFSETQ. Trimming cost V 2 bases and J 2 bases; bases outside gene matches: 6. The CDR3 has 16 residues. TCRdb used MiXCR to reprocess the 5' RACE reads, holding one entry per CDR3 protein. The sample has 350,000 to 550,000 distinct CDR3 sequences, about a sixth seen once. About this clonotype itself: Antigen: not known.

Findings of the study overall: CD4+ contracting clones were mainly CM and EM; CD8+ ones, EMRA. For second-wave clones that peaked at day 37, SARS-CoV-2 specificity went unverified.

The receptor comes from a man between 18 and 29 years old who had mild COVID-19 (a few samples of this study predate the infection). Cell type and time point are not known. The chain uses TRBV5-1 and TRBJ2-3, with TRBD2 identical over 9 bases. Sequenced: PBMCs or a T cell subset sorted from them (not recorded which). The CDR3 loop is CASSFQTSGVTDTQYF. CDR3 DNA: TGCGCCAGCAGCTTCCAGACTAGCGGCGTCACAGATACGCAGTATTTT.